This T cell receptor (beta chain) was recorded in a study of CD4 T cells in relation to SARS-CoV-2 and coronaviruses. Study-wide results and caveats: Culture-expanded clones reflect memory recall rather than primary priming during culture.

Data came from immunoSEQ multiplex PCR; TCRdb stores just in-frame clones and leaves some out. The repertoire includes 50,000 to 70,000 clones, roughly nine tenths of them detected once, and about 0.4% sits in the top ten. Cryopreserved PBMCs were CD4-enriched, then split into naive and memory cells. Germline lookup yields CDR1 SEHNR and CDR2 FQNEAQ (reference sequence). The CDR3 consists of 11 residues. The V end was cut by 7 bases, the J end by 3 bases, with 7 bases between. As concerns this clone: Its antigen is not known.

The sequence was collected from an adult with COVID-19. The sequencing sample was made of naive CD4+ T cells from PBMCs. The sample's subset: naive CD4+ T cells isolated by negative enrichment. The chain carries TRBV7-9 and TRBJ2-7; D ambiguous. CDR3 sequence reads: CASTSSYEQYF. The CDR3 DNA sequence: TGTGCCAGCACCTCAAGCTACGAGCAGTACTTC.